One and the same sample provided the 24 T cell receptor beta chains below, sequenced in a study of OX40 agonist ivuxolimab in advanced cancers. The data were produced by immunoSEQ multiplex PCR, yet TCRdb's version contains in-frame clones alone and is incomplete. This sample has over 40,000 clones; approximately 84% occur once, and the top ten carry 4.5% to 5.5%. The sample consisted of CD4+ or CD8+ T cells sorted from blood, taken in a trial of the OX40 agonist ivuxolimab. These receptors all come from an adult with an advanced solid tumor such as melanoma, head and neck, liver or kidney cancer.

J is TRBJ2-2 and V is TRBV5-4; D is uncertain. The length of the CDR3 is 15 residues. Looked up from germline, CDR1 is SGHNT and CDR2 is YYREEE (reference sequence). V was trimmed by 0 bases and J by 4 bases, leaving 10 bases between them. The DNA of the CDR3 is TGTGCCAGCAGCTTGGCCAAGACACCCACCGGGGAGCTGTTTTTT. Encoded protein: CASSLAKTPTGELFF.

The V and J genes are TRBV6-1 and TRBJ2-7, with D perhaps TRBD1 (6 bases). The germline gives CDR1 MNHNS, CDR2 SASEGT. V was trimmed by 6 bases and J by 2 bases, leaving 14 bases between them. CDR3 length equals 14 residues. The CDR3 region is CASRQGHSTYEQYF. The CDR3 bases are TGTGCCAGCAGGCAGGGACACAGCACCTACGAGCAGTACTTC.

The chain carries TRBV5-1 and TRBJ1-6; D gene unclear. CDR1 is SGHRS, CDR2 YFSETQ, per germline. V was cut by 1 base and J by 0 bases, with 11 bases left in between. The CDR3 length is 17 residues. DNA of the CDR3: TGCGCCAGCAGCTTGATGGGCGTAAGCTCCTATAATTCACCCCTCCACTTT. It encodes CASSLMGVSSYNSPLHF.

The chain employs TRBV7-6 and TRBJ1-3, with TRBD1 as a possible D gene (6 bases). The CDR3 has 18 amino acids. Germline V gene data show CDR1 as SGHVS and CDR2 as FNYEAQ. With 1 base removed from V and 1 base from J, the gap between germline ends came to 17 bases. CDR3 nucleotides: TGTGCCAGCAGCTTAGTCCCCCAGGGGTCGAGTTCTGGAAACACCATATATTTT. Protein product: CASSLVPQGSSSGNTIYF. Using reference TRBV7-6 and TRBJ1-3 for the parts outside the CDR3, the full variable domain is GAGVSQSPRYKVTKRGQDVALRCDPISGHVSLYWYRQALGQGPEFLTYFNYEAQQDKSGLPNDRFSAERPEGSISTLTIQRTEQRDSAMYRCASSLVPQGSSSGNTIYFGEGSWLTVV.

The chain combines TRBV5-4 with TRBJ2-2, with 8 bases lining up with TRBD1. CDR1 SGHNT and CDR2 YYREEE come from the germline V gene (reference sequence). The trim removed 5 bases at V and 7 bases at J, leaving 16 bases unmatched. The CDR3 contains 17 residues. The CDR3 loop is CASSRPPGQAAVGELFF. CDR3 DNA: TGTGCCAGCAGTCGTCCTCCGGGACAGGCTGCCGTCGGGGAGCTGTTTTTT.

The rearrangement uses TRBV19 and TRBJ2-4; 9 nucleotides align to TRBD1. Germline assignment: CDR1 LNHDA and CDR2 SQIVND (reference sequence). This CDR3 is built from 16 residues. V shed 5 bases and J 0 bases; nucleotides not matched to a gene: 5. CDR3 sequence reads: CASSVQGARAKNIQYF. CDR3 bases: TGTGCCAGTAGTGTACAGGGGGCCAGAGCCAAAAACATTCAGTACTTC.

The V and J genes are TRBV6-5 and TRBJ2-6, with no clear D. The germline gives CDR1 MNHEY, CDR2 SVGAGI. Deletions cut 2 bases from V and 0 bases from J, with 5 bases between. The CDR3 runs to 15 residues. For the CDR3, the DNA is TGTGCCAGCAGTTACAAGTACTCTGGGGCCAACGTCCTGACTTTC. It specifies CASSYKYSGANVLTF.

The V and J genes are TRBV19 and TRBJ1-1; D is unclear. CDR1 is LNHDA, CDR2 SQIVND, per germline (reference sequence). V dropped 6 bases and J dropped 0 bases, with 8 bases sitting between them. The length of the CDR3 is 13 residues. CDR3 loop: CASSVGLNTEAFF. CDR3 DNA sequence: TGTGCCAGTAGCGTCGGATTGAACACTGAAGCTTTCTTT.

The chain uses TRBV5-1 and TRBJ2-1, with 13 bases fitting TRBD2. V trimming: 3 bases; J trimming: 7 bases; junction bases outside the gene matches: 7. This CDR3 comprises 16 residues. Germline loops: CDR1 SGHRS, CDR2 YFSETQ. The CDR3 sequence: CASSSGLAGEGNEQFF. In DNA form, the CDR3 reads TGCGCCAGCAGCTCAGGACTAGCGGGAGAAGGTAATGAGCAGTTCTTC.

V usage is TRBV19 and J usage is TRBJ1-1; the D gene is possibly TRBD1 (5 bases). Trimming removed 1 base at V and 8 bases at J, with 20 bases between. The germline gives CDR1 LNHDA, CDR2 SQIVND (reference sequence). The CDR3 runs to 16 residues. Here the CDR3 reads CASSIGAGRPNPEAFF. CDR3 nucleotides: TGTGCCAGTAGTATAGGGGCAGGGAGACCAAACCCCGAAGCTTTCTTT.

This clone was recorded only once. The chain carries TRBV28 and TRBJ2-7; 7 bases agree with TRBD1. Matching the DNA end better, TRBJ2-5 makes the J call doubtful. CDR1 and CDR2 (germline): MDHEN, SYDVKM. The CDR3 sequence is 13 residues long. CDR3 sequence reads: CASRRGPDETQYF. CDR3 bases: TGTGCCAGCAGGAGGGGGCCGGACGAGACCCAGTACTTC.

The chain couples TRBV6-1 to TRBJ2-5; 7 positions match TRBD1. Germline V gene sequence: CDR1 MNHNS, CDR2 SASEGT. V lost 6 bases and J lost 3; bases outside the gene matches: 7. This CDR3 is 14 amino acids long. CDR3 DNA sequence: TGTGCCAGCAGGGAAAGGGGGCGAAAAGAGACCCAGTACTTC. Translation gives CASRERGRKETQYF.

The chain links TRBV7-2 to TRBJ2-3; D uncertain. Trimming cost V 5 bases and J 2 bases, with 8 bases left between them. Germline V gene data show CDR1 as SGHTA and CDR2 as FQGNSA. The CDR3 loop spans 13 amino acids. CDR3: CASSTGATDTQYF. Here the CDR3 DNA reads TGTGCCAGCAGCACCGGAGCCACAGATACGCAGTATTTT.

The CDR3 loop is CASSDKLLGTGELFF. CDR3 coding DNA: TGTGCCAGCAGCGATAAGCTACTGGGCACCGGGGAGCTGTTTTTT. The chain couples TRBV9 to TRBJ2-2; D is unresolved. Per the germline V gene, CDR1 is SGDLS and CDR2 is YYNGEE. This CDR3 is built from 15 residues. V was cut by 3 bases and J by 4 bases, with 13 bases left in between.

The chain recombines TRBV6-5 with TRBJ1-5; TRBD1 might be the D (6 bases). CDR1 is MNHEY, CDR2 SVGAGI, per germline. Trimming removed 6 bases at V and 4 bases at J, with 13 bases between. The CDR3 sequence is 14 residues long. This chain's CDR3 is CASRQTGRNQPQHF. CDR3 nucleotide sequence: TGTGCCAGCAGACAGACAGGAAGAAATCAGCCCCAGCATTTT.

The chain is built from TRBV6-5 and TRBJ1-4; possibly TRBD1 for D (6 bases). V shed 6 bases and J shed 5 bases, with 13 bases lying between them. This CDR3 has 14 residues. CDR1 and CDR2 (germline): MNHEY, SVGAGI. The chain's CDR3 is CASSPQGWNEKLFF. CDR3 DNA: TGTGCCAGCAGCCCACAGGGCTGGAATGAAAAACTGTTTTTT.

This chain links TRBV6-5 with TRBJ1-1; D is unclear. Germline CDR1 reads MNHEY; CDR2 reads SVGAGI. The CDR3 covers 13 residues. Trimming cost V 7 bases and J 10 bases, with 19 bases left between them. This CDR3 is CASTEPALEVAFF. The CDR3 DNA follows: TGTGCCAGCACCGAACCCGCACTGGAGGTAGCTTTCTTT.

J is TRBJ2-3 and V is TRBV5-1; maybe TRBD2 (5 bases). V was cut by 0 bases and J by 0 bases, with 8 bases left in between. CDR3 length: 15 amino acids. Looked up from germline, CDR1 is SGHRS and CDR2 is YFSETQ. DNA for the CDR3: TGCGCCAGCAGCTTGGCGGGGAAGAGCACAGATACGCAGTATTTT. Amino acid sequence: CASSLAGKSTDTQYF. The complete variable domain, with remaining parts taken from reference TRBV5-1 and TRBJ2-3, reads KAGVTQTPRYLIKTRGQQVTLSCSPISGHRSVSWYQQTPGQGLQFLFEYFSETQRNKGNFPGRFSGRQFSNSRSEMNVSTLELGDSALYLCASSLAGKSTDTQYFGPGTRLTVL.

The chain's CDR3 is CSANRGNEQFF. CDR3 DNA: TGCAGTGCTAATCGAGGGAATGAGCAGTTCTTC. The rearrangement links TRBV20-1 to TRBJ2-1; the D gene is possibly TRBD2 (5 bases). In germline, CDR1 is DFQATT, CDR2 SNEGSKA (reference sequence). Trimming removed 4 bases from V and 7 bases from J, with 8 bases in between. This CDR3 has 11 residues.

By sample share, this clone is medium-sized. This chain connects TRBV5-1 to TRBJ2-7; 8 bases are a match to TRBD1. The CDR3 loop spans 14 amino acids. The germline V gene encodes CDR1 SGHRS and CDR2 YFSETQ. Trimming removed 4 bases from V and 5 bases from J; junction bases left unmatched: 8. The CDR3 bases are TGCGCCAGCAGCATACAGGGGGAAGCGCACGAGCAGTACTTC. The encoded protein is CASSIQGEAHEQYF.

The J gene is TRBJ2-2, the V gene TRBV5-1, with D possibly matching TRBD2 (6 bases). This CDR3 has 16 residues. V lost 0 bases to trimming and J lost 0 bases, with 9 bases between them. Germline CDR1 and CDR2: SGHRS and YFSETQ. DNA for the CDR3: TGCGCCAGCAGCTTGGTGCCGGGAGCGAACACCGGGGAGCTGTTTTTT. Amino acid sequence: CASSLVPGANTGELFF.

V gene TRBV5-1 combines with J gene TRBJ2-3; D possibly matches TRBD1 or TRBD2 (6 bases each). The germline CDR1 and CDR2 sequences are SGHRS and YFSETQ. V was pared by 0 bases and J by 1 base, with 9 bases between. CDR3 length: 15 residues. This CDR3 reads CASSLEGGRTDTQYF. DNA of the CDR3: TGCGCCAGCAGCTTGGAGGGGGGTCGCACAGATACGCAGTATTTT.

CDR3 sequence reads: CAWIPPGTPRGQYF. The CDR3 bases are TGTGCCTGGATTCCTCCAGGCACCCCGCGGGGGCAGTACTTC. The chain combines TRBV30 with TRBJ2-7, with TRBD2 as a possible D gene (6 bases). The CDR3 runs to 14 residues. The germline CDR1 and CDR2 sequences are GTSNPN and SVGIG (reference sequence). V dropped 4 bases and J dropped 9 bases, with 22 bases sitting between them. Based on the CDR3 plus reference TRBV30 and TRBJ2-7, the full variable domain is SQTIHQWPATLVQPVGSPLSLECTVEGTSNPNLYWYRQAAGRGLQLLFYSVGIGQISSEVPQNLSASRPQDRQFILSSKKLLLSDSGFYLCAWIPPGTPRGQYFGPGTRLTVT.

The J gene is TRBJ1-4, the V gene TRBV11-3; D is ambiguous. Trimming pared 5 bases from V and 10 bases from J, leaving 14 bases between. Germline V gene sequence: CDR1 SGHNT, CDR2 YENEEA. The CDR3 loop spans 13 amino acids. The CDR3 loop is CASSPKSGGKLFF. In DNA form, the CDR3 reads TGTGCCAGCAGCCCTAAATCCGGTGGAAAACTGTTTTTT. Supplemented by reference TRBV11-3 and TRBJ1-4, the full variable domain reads EAGVVQSPRYKIIEKKQPVAFWCNPISGHNTLYWYLQNLGQGPELLIRYENEEAVDDSQLPKDRFSAERLKGVDSTLKIQPAELGDSAVYLCASSPKSGGKLFFGSGTQLSVL.